The sequence of this TCR beta chain was determined in a study of blood T cell repertoires in COVID-19. Looking at the study overall: The study drew acute and convalescent COVID-19 samples from the United States, Italy and Spain. T cells, B-cell-depleted T cells, or PBMCs provided the cDNA or gDNA that served as material.

V was trimmed by 3 bases and J by 0 bases, leaving 15 bases between them. This CDR3 has 16 amino acids. Germline V lookup: CDR1 DFQATT, CDR2 SNEGSKA (reference sequence). Original processing notes: How many nucleated cells were present was estimated from reference gene primer amplification. The data were produced by immunoSEQ multiplex PCR, yet TCRdb's version contains in-frame clones alone and is incomplete. That table furnishes V, J and clone size, whereas the DNA furnished D and trimming. Among 650,000 to 800,000 clones listed, about 90% were seen once. This receptor was taken from a woman between 18 and 29 years old with acute or convalescent COVID-19. This chain joins TRBV20-1 and TRBJ1-5; D call uncertain. Sample: peripheral blood. The CDR3 loop reads CSASPGGIISNQPQHF. DNA of the CDR3: TGCAGTGCTAGTCCCGGCGGGATTATTAGCAATCAGCCCCAGCATTTT.